Presented here are 16 T cell receptor beta chains from one specimen sequenced in a study of HIV-infected children after antiretroviral therapy interruption. Treatment reported: PENTA 11 planned treatment interruption arm or continuous ART arm. The TCR library was built from RNA with a 3' RACE protocol and unique molecular identifiers. TCRdb independently ran MiXCR on the 3' RACE reads; one entry per CDR3 protein. The sample records about 15,000 distinct CDR3 sequences, approximately 3.6% being singletons. The sequences come from CD45RO+ CD8+ T cells from PBMCs, pooled from several time points, collected from a donor given antiretroviral therapy, either interrupted or continuous. As to subset: memory CD8+ CD45RO+ CD45RA- T cells. The source is a pool of human donors with HIV.

This clonotype was counted many times. The chain links TRBV12-3 or TRBV12-4 to TRBJ1-2; 7 positions match TRBD1. The CDR3 runs to 16 residues. Trimming cost V 7 bases and J 2 bases; bases outside gene matches: 13. The CDR3 sequence is CASTTREVRGNYGYTF. The CDR3 DNA reads TGTGCCAGCACCACCCGGGAGGTCAGGGGGAACTATGGCTACACCTTC.

In its sample, this clonotype was seen many times. Here the CDR3 reads CSAPLGRDQETQYF. CDR3 sequence (DNA): TGCAGTGCCCCCTTGGGGAGGGACCAAGAGACCCAGTACTTC. The chain uses TRBV20-1 and TRBJ2-5, with TRBD2 matching over 7 bases. Germline V gene data show CDR1 as DFQATT and CDR2 as SNEGSKA (reference sequence). V was clipped by 6 bases and J by 0 bases; unmatched bases: 7. The CDR3 contains 14 residues.

In this sample, this clonotype turned up many times. The chain couples TRBV4-2 to TRBJ1-1; 11 bases map to TRBD1. Losses at the gene ends were 0 bases for V and 3 bases for J; bases not matched to a gene: 6. Germline CDR1 and CDR2: LGHNA and YNFKEQ. This CDR3 region has 17 residues. CDR3 nucleotide sequence: TGTGCCAGCAGCCAAGAAGGGGGGACAGGGGGGTACACTGAAGCTTTCTTT. The encoded protein is CASSQEGGTGGYTEAFF.

In its sample, this clonotype is medium-sized (0.01 to 0.1%). The chain employs TRBV24-1 and TRBJ2-3; D is uncertain. Germline V gene sequence: CDR1 KGHDR, CDR2 SFDVKD. This CDR3 is built from 12 residues. With 5 bases removed from V and 0 bases from J, the gap between germline ends came to 2 bases. DNA of the CDR3: TGTGCCACCAGTGGCAGCACAGATACGCAGTATTTT. Translation gives CATSGSTDTQYF.

In this sample, this clonotype turned up many times. This sequence joins TRBV5-1 and TRBJ1-5; D ambiguous. Per the germline V gene, CDR1 is SGHRS and CDR2 is YFSETQ. V lost 0 bases and J 6 bases, leaving 7 bases between the germline ends. The CDR3 loop spans 13 amino acids. The CDR3 protein is CASSLDLFQPQHF. CDR3 sequence (DNA): TGCGCCAGCAGCTTGGATCTCTTTCAGCCCCAGCATTTT.

This clonotype was detected many times. This chain joins TRBV5-1 and TRBJ2-7; maybe TRBD2 (7 bases). Germline V gene lookup returns CDR1 SGHRS and CDR2 YFSETQ. CDR3 length: 18 residues. V was pared by 0 bases and J by 6 bases, with 25 bases between. CDR3 nucleotide sequence: TGCGCCAGCAGCTTGGATTTGAGAAAGCGGGACAAGGGTGTCGAGCAGTACTTC. This translates into CASSLDLRKRDKGVEQYF.

The rearrangement links TRBV4-2 to TRBJ2-1, with D possibly being TRBD2 (6 bases). This CDR3 has 17 residues. Trimming left V 3 bases short and J 3 bases short, with 18 bases between. Germline assignment: CDR1 LGHNA and CDR2 YNFKEQ. The CDR3 sequence is CASSHPSEGASYNEQFF. DNA of the CDR3: TGTGCCAGCAGCCACCCTTCGGAGGGAGCGAGCTACAATGAGCAGTTCTTC.

At least ten counts were recorded for this clonotype. V usage is TRBV5-8 and J usage is TRBJ1-5; D is perhaps TRBD1 (6 bases). Germline CDR1 is SGHTS and CDR2 is YDEGEE. The CDR3 runs to 13 residues. Trimming stripped 5 bases from V and 7 bases from J, with 13 bases between. The CDR3, as DNA: TGTGCCAGCAGTTATGGGGGGGGCCAGCCCCAGCATTTT. Amino acid sequence: CASSYGGGQPQHF.

This clonotype was picked up many times. The chain links TRBV7-2 to TRBJ2-7; no definite D call. The germline V and J ends were trimmed by 3 bases and 4 bases, with 7 bases remaining between them. Germline V lookup: CDR1 SGHTA, CDR2 FQGNSA. The CDR3 length is 12 residues. The CDR3 DNA reads as TGTGCCAGCAGCTTTGTTTCGTACGAGCAGTACTTC. It codes for CASSFVSYEQYF.

Many counts were recorded for this clonotype. V usage is TRBV6-1 and J usage is TRBJ1-5; D is unresolved. The CDR3 has 15 residues. Germline V gene sequence: CDR1 MNHNS, CDR2 SASEGT. V lost 3 bases and J lost 2, with 11 bases in between. The chain's CDR3 is CASSEGRAGNQPQHF. In DNA, the CDR3 is TGTGCCAGCAGTGAGGGGAGGGCGGGCAATCAGCCCCAGCATTTT.

This clonotype has a count of ten or more. The J gene is TRBJ1-5, the V gene TRBV4-1; D is ambiguous. V was trimmed by 0 bases and J by 1 base, leaving 10 bases between them. Germline V gene data show CDR1 as MGHRA and CDR2 as YSYEKL. The CDR3 is 16 residues long. The CDR3 here is CASSQEGKKSNQPQHF. CDR3 coding DNA: TGCGCCAGCAGCCAAGAGGGGAAAAAGAGCAATCAGCCCCAGCATTTT.

The V and J genes are TRBV4-1 and TRBJ1-6; D possibly corresponds to TRBD1 (5 bases). Germline V gene data show CDR1 as MGHRA and CDR2 as YSYEKL. Trimming removed 4 bases from V and 8 bases from J, with 12 bases in between. CDR3 length equals 14 residues. The CDR3 bases are TGCGCCAGCAGCCCACAGGAGGTCTATTCACCCCTCCACTTT. Residues: CASSPQEVYSPLHF.

A few counts support this clonotype. The chain employs TRBV20-1 and TRBJ2-7, with TRBD2 matching 14 bases. Trimming removed 0 bases from V and 2 bases from J; junction bases left unmatched: 12. The germline V gene has CDR1 DFQATT and CDR2 SNEGSKA (reference sequence). The CDR3 has 19 amino acids. DNA of the CDR3: TGCAGTGCTAGAGATGCCATAGGGACTAGCGGGGGTATCCCCTACGAGCAGTACTTC. Its translation is CSARDAIGTSGGIPYEQYF.

This clonotype was counted many times. The chain employs TRBV27 and TRBJ1-2; weak D call: TRBD1 (5 bases). The V gene's germline CDR1 is MNHEY and CDR2 SMNVEV (reference sequence). The CDR3 consists of 16 residues. V was pared by 0 bases and J by 2 bases, with 13 bases between. CDR3 sequence (DNA): TGTGCCAGCAGTTTATCGCCAGGGATGTACAACTATGGCTACACCTTC. Translation: CASSLSPGMYNYGYTF.

This clonotype was seen repeatedly, ten times or more. The rearrangement links TRBV12-3 or TRBV12-4 to TRBJ1-5; no clear D gene. V lost 6 bases and J 2 bases, leaving 5 bases between the germline ends. The CDR3 has 12 amino acids. The CDR3 DNA reads as TGTGCCAGCAGGCCCGGCAATCAGCCCCAGCATTTT. It is translated as CASRPGNQPQHF.

The sample holds many counts of this clonotype. The chain carries TRBV20-1 and TRBJ2-2; D is possibly TRBD2 (7 bases). CDR1 is DFQATT and CDR2 is SNEGSKA in the germline V gene (reference sequence). The CDR3 is 14 residues long. The germline V and J ends were trimmed by 3 bases and 3 bases, with 11 bases remaining between them. The CDR3 DNA reads TGCAGTGCTAGGGGGGGGCGGGACACCGGGGAGCTGTTTTTT. It specifies CSARGGRDTGELFF.